This T cell receptor (beta chain) comes out of a study of response to subunit inactivated influenza vaccine. The V end was cut by 3 bases, the J end by 6 bases, with 10 bases between. In germline, CDR1 is SGHDN, CDR2 FVKESK. This CDR3 is 13 amino acids long. MiXCR, applied by TCRdb to the RT-PCR reads, yields one record per CDR3 protein. The table includes 530,000 or so distinct CDR3 sequences, 11% to 15% detected once. The sequenced sample was PBMCs from blood, obtained 12 days after vaccination. The V gene is TRBV14, the J gene TRBJ2-3; no clear D. The origin of this receptor is a man aged 45 to 65 who received an inactivated influenza vaccine. The CDR3 reads CASSQGLGDTQYF. In DNA form, the CDR3 reads TGTGCCAGCAGCCAGGGCCTGGGGGATACGCAGTATTTT.